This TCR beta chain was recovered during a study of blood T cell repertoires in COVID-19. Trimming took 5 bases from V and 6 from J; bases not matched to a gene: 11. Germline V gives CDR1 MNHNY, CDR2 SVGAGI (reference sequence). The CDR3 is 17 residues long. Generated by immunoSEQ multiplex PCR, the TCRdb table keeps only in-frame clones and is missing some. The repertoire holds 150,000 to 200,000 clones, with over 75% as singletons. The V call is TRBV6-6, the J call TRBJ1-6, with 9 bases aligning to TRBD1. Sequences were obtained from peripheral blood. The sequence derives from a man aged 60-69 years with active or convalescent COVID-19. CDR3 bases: TGTGCCAGCAGTCCGCCCAGGGACAGGGCATCTAATTCACCCCTCCACTTT. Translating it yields CASSPPRDRASNSPLHF.